This record looks at one T cell receptor (beta chain) sequence and its context. Its antigen is undetermined. These data come from a study of T cell responses to AZD1222 COVID-19 vaccine. Study results and limitations: Two AZD1222 administrations were followed by greater Spike-specific TCR breadth and depth. Repertoires were collected only later (after the peak T cell response had occurred). Reportedly, nearly half the spike-specific TCRs target unmutated variant regions.

Only in-frame clones appear in the TCRdb table, and some are missing; sequencing was by immunoSEQ multiplex PCR. The table has tens of thousands of clones, about nine tenths seen once. This TCR was sampled from an adult who received the AZD1222 COVID-19 vaccine. Specimen: peripheral blood, collected 28 days after the second AZD1222 dose.

The CDR3 protein is CASSYDRGETQYF. The CDR3 DNA follows: TGTGCCAGCAGTTACGATCGTGGCGAGACCCAGTACTTC. The rearrangement links TRBV6-6 to TRBJ2-5; D call uncertain. CDR3 size: 13 residues. V lost 2 bases and J 5 bases, leaving 9 bases between the germline ends. Germline V CDR1 and CDR2: MNHNY, SVGAGI (reference sequence).